This T cell receptor beta chain was documented in a study of T cells after yellow fever vaccination. On the study more broadly: For low cell numbers, libraries were made with SMART-Seq v4 Ultra Low Input. Study results and caveats: Detection of almost all vaccine-responding clonotypes in sorted memory subsets failed on day 0. High-abundance clonotypes from the bulk population could contaminate FACS-sorted repertoires.

By sample fraction, this clonotype is medium-sized. CDR1 is DFQATT and CDR2 is SNEGSKA in the germline V gene (reference sequence). The CDR3 is 18 amino acids. V lost 0 bases, J lost 0 bases, and 6 bases stayed unmatched. Universal primer sites and UMIs were introduced during 5'RACE template-switching synthesis of TCR cDNA. TCRdb itself ran the 5' RACE reads through MiXCR, one entry per CDR3 protein. Counted here are approximately 10,000 distinct CDR3 sequences, 4.5% to 5.5% occurring once; the ten biggest clones make up around 1.6%. The sample here was PBMCs, either bulk or a sorted T-cell subset (CD4+, CD8+, memory, or dextramer-sorted; not recorded which), taken less than 18 days after the first yellow fever vaccination. This sequence joins TRBV20-1 and TRBJ2-2; 11 bases are shared with TRBD2. The TCR was taken from a man younger than 35 who received the YFV17D yellow fever vaccine. CDR3 in DNA: TGCAGTGCTAGAGACAGACTAGCGGGGACTTCGAACACCGGGGAGCTGTTTTTT. Amino acids: CSARDRLAGTSNTGELFF.